This TCR beta chain was identified during a study of T cell responses to AZD1222 COVID-19 vaccine. Overall study results and limits: Only 5 to 7 AZD1222 recipients tested seropositive at baseline. Donor demographics were predominantly white British with a female majority; clonal diversity may be underestimated.

The method was immunoSEQ multiplex PCR; TCRdb's version includes in-frame clones alone and lacks a portion of them. The sample lists more than 150,000 clones, around 94% occurring once. Investigators merged groups given second doses at roughly 4 or roughly 12 weeks. From germline, CDR1 is MDHEN and CDR2 SYDVKM. The CDR3 has 17 amino acids. V gave up 3 bases and J gave up 3 bases; unmatched junction bases: 12. This clone is a singleton in its sample. Its antigen remains unidentified. The material sequenced was peripheral blood, taken 28 days after the second AZD1222 dose. The chain employs TRBV28 and TRBJ1-1; 8 bases agree with TRBD1. The TCR originated in an adult who received the AZD1222 COVID-19 vaccine. The CDR3 reads CASSFGAGGIGYTEAFF. DNA for the CDR3: TGTGCCAGCAGTTTTGGGGCAGGGGGCATTGGGTACACTGAAGCTTTCTTT. The full variable domain, its missing parts supplied by reference TRBV28 and TRBJ1-1, is DVKVTQSSRYLVKRTGEKVFLECVQDMDHENMFWYRQDPGLGLRLIYFSYDVKMKEKGDIPEGYSVSREKKERFSLILESASTNQTSMYLCASSFGAGGIGYTEAFFGQGTRLTVV.